These 24 T cell receptor beta chains came from one sample sequenced in a study of blood T cell repertoires in COVID-19. Method: immunoSEQ multiplex PCR; TCRdb's copy keeps in-frame clones and lacks some. The sample has 200,000 to 300,000 clones, 88% seen once. Sequencing input: peripheral blood. All receptors come from an elderly man with acute or convalescent COVID-19.

Comments on this clone: Within the sample, other DNA sequences also encode this same CDR3. The chain uses TRBV12-3 or TRBV12-4 and TRBJ2-5; D uncertain. The CDR3 length is 12 residues. V was clipped by 5 bases and J by 5 bases, with 9 bases between them. CDR3 nucleotide sequence: TGTGCCAGCAGTCCGACAAGGGAGACCCAGTACTTC. Its protein is CASSPTRETQYF.

The chain carries TRBV19 and TRBJ1-2; possible D gene TRBD1, 6 bases. Germline values: CDR1 LNHDA, CDR2 SQIVND (reference sequence). This CDR3 is built from 14 residues. The ends were cut back, 5 bases at V and 1 base at J, with 11 bases in the middle. This chain's CDR3 is CASSRPGDNYGYTF. The DNA for the CDR3 is TGTGCCAGTAGTCGCCCAGGGGATAACTATGGCTACACCTTC.

The gene calls are TRBV7-9 and TRBJ2-5; tentatively, D is TRBD2 (5 bases). The CDR3 runs to 14 residues. Trimming removed 1 base from V and 3 bases from J, with 9 bases in between. Per the germline V gene, CDR1 is SEHNR and CDR2 is FQNEAQ (reference sequence). CDR3: CASSLEDFEETQYF. The CDR3 region has the DNA TGTGCCAGCAGCTTAGAGGACTTTGAAGAGACCCAGTACTTC.

The CDR3 DNA is TGTGCCAGCAGTTACGGGGGCCGTTGGGGGAATGAGCAGTTCTTC. This codes for CASSYGGRWGNEQFF. The V gene is TRBV6-5, the J gene TRBJ2-1, with D tentatively TRBD1 (6 bases). The CDR3 is made up of 15 amino acids. V was cut by 2 bases and J by 7 bases, with 15 bases left in between. CDR1 MNHEY and CDR2 SVGAGI come from the germline V gene.

The J gene is TRBJ2-6, the V gene TRBV5-8; D ambiguous. This CDR3 has 16 amino acids. V was shortened by 5 bases and J by 0 bases, with 12 bases between the two germline ends. CDR1 and CDR2 from the germline V gene are SGHTS and YDEGEE. In nucleotides, the CDR3 is TGTGCCAGCAGTCTCGCGTTTTCCTCTGGGGCCAACGTCCTGACTTTC. Translated: CASSLAFSSGANVLTF.

The rearrangement uses TRBV11-2 and TRBJ2-2, with 7 nucleotides matching TRBD2. The CDR3 runs to 16 residues. CDR1 is SGHAT and CDR2 is FQNNGV in the germline V gene. The V and J ends lost 3 bases and 2 bases, in that order; junction bases with no gene match: 6. CDR3 in DNA: TGTGCCAGCAGCTTTCGCAGCGGGGCAAACACCGGGGAGCTGTTTTTT. Encoded protein: CASSFRSGANTGELFF.

The chain uses TRBV29-1 and TRBJ1-5; D ambiguous. The CDR3 length is 12 residues. V lost 4 bases to trimming and J lost 6 bases, with 10 bases between them. Germline V CDR1 and CDR2: SQVTM, ANQGSEA. CDR3 nucleotide sequence: TGCAGCGTTGGGGAGCCAAGTCAGCCCCAGCATTTT. Amino acid sequence: CSVGEPSQPQHF.

The gene calls are TRBV15 and TRBJ1-2; tentative D call: TRBD1 (6 bases). CDR3 length: 15 residues. Per the germline V gene, CDR1 is LNHNV and CDR2 is YYDKDF (reference sequence). The V end was cut by 0 bases, the J end by 2 bases, with 10 bases between. In nucleotides, the CDR3 is TGTGCCACCAGCAGAGATATTCAGGGGAACTATGGCTACACCTTC. It yields the protein CATSRDIQGNYGYTF.

This chain joins TRBV11-2 and TRBJ2-3, with 7 bases aligning to TRBD2. Trimming at V came to 2 bases and at J to 5 bases, leaving 7 bases not matched to a gene. Germline CDR1 is SGHAT and CDR2 is FQNNGV. CDR3 length: 15 residues. CDR3 DNA: TGTGCCAGCAGCTTATGGGGGACTACGGTAGATACGCAGTATTTT. As protein: CASSLWGTTVDTQYF.

V usage is TRBV6-2 or TRBV6-3 and J usage is TRBJ2-2; 9 bases agree with TRBD1. CDR1 is MNHEY, CDR2 SVGEGT, per germline. Trimming cost V 6 bases and J 7 bases; bases outside gene matches: 6. The CDR3 is 14 residues long. DNA of the CDR3: TGTGCCAGCAGCCCAACAGGGGGCAACGGGGAGCTGTTTTTT. Encoded protein: CASSPTGGNGELFF.

This rearrangement joins TRBV5-1 to TRBJ2-3; 12 positions agree with TRBD2. CDR1 and CDR2 from the germline V gene are SGHRS and YFSETQ. After removal of 0 bases from V and 3 bases from J, the junction contained 2 bases not matched to a gene. This CDR3 is built from 16 residues. The CDR3 nucleotides are TGCGCCAGCAGCTTGGGACTAGCGGGAGTTACAGATACGCAGTATTTT. This sequence encodes CASSLGLAGVTDTQYF.

The rearrangement joins TRBV24-1 to TRBJ2-1, with 11 bases matching TRBD2. Germline CDR1 KGHDR, CDR2 SFDVKD. After removal of 6 bases from V and 4 bases from J, the junction contained 4 bases not matched to a gene. This CDR3 comprises 15 residues. In nucleotides, the CDR3 is TGTGCCACCAGTCCCCCTAGCGGGAGGTACAATGAGCAGTTCTTC. Its protein is CATSPPSGRYNEQFF.

V gene TRBV7-9 combines with J gene TRBJ2-3; D possibly corresponds to TRBD2 (6 bases). V lost 4 bases and J lost 6, with 14 bases in between. The length of the CDR3 is 14 residues. The germline CDR1 and CDR2 sequences are SEHNR and FQNEAQ (reference sequence). The CDR3 here is CASSSGLGPDTQYF. The CDR3 nucleotides read TGTGCCAGCAGCTCGGGACTGGGACCGGATACGCAGTATTTT.

Only one count was recorded for this clone. The CDR3 region has the DNA TGTGCCAGCAGCGCGGGGGGTCGATCCTACGAGCAGTACTTC. Protein sequence: CASSAGGRSYEQYF. This sequence joins TRBV6-5 and TRBJ2-7, with 8 bases aligning to TRBD2. In germline, CDR1 is MNHEY, CDR2 SVGAGI. V lost 6 bases to trimming and J lost 1 base; unmatched junction nucleotides: 5. This CDR3 has 14 amino acids.

V and J are TRBV7-9 and TRBJ1-4; D remains ambiguous. This CDR3 spans 13 amino acids. The germline V gene encodes CDR1 SEHNR and CDR2 FQNEAQ (reference sequence). The V gene lost 1 base and the J gene lost 4 bases, with 4 bases spanning the gap. The CDR3 loop reads CASSLVHNEKLFF. CDR3 DNA sequence: TGTGCCAGCAGCTTAGTTCATAATGAAAAACTGTTTTTT.

The sample holds a few counts of this clone. The chain links TRBV19 to TRBJ2-3; 10 bases fit TRBD1. The V gene end was trimmed by 3 bases and the J gene end by 4 bases; junction bases not matched to a gene: 7. CDR3 length: 16 residues. Germline V gene sequence: CDR1 LNHDA, CDR2 SQIVND (reference sequence). The CDR3 here is CASSMRDRGRSDTQYF. The CDR3 coding sequence is TGTGCCAGTAGTATGAGGGACAGGGGAAGATCAGATACGCAGTATTTT.

The chain is built from TRBV25-1 and TRBJ2-3; 10 bases fit TRBD1. The CDR3 spans 18 residues. The ends lost 0 bases at V and 2 bases at J; junction bases unmatched: 8. Germline CDR1 and CDR2: MGHDK and SYGVNS. CDR3 DNA sequence: TGTGCCAGCAGTGAATACCTCGACAGGGGGCGAAACACAGATACGCAGTATTTT. This encodes CASSEYLDRGRNTDTQYF.

The chain joins TRBV12-3 or TRBV12-4 to TRBJ1-2, with 9 bases aligning to TRBD1. There are 13 residues in the CDR3. V dropped 4 bases and J dropped 4; count of bases not matched to a gene: 1. The CDR3 loop is CASSSDRGYGYTF. CDR3 DNA sequence: TGTGCCAGCAGTTCGGACAGGGGCTATGGCTACACCTTC.

The table lists this clone with a few counts. CDR3 loop: CASSEATGKREQYF. The DNA for the CDR3 is TGTGCCAGCAGTGAAGCGACAGGGAAACGGGAGCAGTACTTC. This chain links TRBV25-1 with TRBJ2-7; 7 bases are shared with TRBD1. The germline V gene has CDR1 MGHDK and CDR2 SYGVNS. J lost 7 bases, V lost 2 bases, and 8 bases had no gene match. CDR3 length: 14 residues.

V gene TRBV28 combines with J gene TRBJ1-5, with TRBD1 matching 7 bases. CDR3 length: 15 residues. Germline V gene sequence: CDR1 MDHEN, CDR2 SYDVKM. J gave up 2 bases and V 6 bases, and 7 bases lay outside the gene matches. The CDR3 DNA reads as TGTGCCAGCAGCCGAACAGGGGTCGGCAATCAGCCCCAGCATTTT. It encodes CASSRTGVGNQPQHF.

The CDR3 here is CASSPQVGSYNEQFF. CDR3 nucleotide sequence: TGTGCCAGCAGCCCCCAGGTTGGCTCCTACAATGAGCAGTTCTTC. V gene TRBV9 combines with J gene TRBJ2-1; D unclear. The CDR3 loop spans 15 amino acids. Germline V gene data show CDR1 as SGDLS and CDR2 as YYNGEE. Trimming took 4 bases from V and 0 from J, leaving 11 bases between them.

This chain joins TRBV5-1 and TRBJ2-2, with TRBD2 matching over 8 bases. The ends lost 3 bases at V and 2 bases at J; junction bases unmatched: 3. Per the germline V gene, CDR1 is SGHRS and CDR2 is YFSETQ. The CDR3 runs to 15 residues. The CDR3 sequence: CASSSTSANTGELFF. The DNA for the CDR3 is TGCGCCAGCAGCTCGACTAGCGCCAACACCGGGGAGCTGTTTTTT.

The rearrangement links TRBV10-3 to TRBJ2-7; D is possibly TRBD1 (6 bases). Trimming took off 11 bases at V and 1 base at J, with 12 bases between the two ends. Germline values: CDR1 ENHRY, CDR2 SYGVKD. The CDR3 extends over 12 amino acids. The CDR3 loop reads CAASRGSYEQYF. As DNA, the CDR3 is TGTGCCGCCTCAAGGGGGTCCTACGAGCAGTACTTC.

The CDR3 loop reads CASSYEEFSRNTIYF. CDR3 DNA: TGTGCCAGCAGTTACGAGGAGTTTTCAAGAAACACCATATATTTT. V and J are TRBV6-6 and TRBJ1-3, with D hard to call. Germline V gene lookup returns CDR1 MNHNY and CDR2 SVGAGI (reference sequence). CDR3 size: 15 residues. Trimming pared 2 bases from V and 5 bases from J, leaving 13 bases between.